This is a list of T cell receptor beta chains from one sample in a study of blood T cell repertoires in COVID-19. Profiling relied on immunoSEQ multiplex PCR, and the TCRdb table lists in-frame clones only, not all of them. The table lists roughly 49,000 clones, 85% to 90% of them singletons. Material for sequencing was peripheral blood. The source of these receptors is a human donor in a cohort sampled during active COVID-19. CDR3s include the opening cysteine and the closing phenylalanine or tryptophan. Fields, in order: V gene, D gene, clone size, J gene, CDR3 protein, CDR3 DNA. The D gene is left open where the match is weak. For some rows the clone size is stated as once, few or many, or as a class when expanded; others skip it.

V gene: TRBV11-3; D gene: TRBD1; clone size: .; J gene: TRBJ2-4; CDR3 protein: CASSLTTGSATKNIQYF; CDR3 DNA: TGTGCCAGCAGCTTGACGACAGGGAGTGCGACCAAAAACATTCAGTACTTC
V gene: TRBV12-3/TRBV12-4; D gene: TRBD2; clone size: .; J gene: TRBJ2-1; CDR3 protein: CATGTTPGNEQFF; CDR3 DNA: TGTGCCACCGGGACTACCCCTGGCAATGAGCAGTTCTTC
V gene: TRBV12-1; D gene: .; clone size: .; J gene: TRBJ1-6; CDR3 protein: CASSVKGLGSEAPLHF; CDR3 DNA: TGTGCCAGCAGCGTTAAGGGGTTGGGCTCAGAGGCACCCCTCCACTTT
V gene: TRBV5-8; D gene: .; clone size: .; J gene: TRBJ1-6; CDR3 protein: CASSKGQRNSPLHF; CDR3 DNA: TGTGCCAGCAGTAAGGGACAAAGAAATTCACCCCTCCACTTT
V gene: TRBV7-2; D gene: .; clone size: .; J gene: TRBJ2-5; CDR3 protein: CASSSGAWSVETQYF; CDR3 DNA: TGTGCCAGCAGCTCTGGGGCGTGGTCGGTGGAGACCCAGTACTTC
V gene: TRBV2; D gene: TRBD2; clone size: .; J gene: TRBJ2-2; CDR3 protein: CASSGRDQTTGGQTGELFF; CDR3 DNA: TGTGCCAGCAGTGGGCGGGACCAGACCACGGGGGGGCAGACCGGGGAGCTGTTTTTT
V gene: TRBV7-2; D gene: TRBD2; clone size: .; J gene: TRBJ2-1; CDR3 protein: CASSPQGTSGSDEQFF; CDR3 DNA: TGTGCCAGCAGTCCACAGGGGACTAGCGGGAGTGATGAGCAGTTCTTC
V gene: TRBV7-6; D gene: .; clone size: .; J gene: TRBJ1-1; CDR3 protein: CASSLETNTEAFF; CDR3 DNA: TGTGCCAGCAGCTTAGAGACTAACACTGAAGCTTTCTTT
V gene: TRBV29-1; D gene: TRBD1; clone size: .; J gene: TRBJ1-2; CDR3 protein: CSVSRTGANYGYTF; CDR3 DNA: TGCAGCGTTTCCAGGACAGGAGCTAACTATGGCTACACCTTC
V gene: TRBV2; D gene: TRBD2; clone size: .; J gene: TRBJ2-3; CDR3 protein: CASNPTLAGGADTQYF; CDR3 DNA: TGTGCCAGCAACCCTACATTAGCGGGGGGCGCAGATACGCAGTATTTT
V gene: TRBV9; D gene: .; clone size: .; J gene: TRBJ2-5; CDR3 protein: CASGPEGQTQYF; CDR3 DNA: TGTGCCAGCGGGCCGGAGGGACAGACCCAGTACTTC
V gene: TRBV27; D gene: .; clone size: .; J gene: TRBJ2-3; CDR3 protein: CASSLIRSGQLSTDTQYF; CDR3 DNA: TGTGCCAGCAGTTTAATACGGTCTGGGCAGCTTAGCACAGATACGCAGTATTTT
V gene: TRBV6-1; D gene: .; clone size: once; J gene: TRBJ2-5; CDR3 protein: CASSDGLLYQETQYF; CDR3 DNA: TGTGCCAGCAGTGACGGACTCCTGTACCAAGAGACCCAGTACTTC
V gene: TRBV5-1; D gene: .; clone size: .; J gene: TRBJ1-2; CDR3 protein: CASSLEGTQSNYGYTF; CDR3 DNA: TGCGCCAGCAGCTTGGAGGGGACTCAATCGAACTATGGCTACACCTTC
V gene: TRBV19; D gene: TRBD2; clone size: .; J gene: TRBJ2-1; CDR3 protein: CASSTPTSGSSYNEQFF; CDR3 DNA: TGTGCCAGTAGTACCCCCACTAGCGGGAGCTCCTACAATGAGCAGTTCTTC
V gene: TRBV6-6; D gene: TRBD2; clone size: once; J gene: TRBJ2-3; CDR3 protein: CASSLAGSSTDTQYF; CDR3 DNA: TGTGCCAGCAGTCTAGCGGGGTCTAGCACAGATACGCAGTATTTT
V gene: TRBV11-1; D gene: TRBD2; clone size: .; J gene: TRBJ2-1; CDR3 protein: CASSLTGGRYNEQFF; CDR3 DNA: TGTGCCAGCAGCCTTACGGGGGGACGATACAATGAGCAGTTCTTC
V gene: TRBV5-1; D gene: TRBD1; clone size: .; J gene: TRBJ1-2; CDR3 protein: CASSATGTGNYGYTF; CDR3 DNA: TGCGCCAGCAGCGCTACCGGGACAGGGAACTATGGCTACACCTTC
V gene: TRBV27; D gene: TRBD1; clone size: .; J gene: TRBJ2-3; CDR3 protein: CASSFRTGGSDTQYF; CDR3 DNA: TGTGCCAGCAGTTTCCGGACAGGGGGTTCAGATACGCAGTATTTT
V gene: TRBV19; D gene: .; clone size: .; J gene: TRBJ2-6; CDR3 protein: CASTRVGVMSGANVLTF; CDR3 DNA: TGTGCCAGTACCCGAGTGGGAGTGATGTCTGGGGCCAACGTCCTGACTTTC
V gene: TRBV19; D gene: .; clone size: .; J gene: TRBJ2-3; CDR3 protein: CATARRGGNTDTQYF; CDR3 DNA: TGTGCCACCGCCCGTCGAGGGGGTAACACAGATACGCAGTATTTT
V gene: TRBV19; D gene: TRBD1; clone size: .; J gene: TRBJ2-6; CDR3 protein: CASVQGRVGANVLTF; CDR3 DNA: TGTGCCAGTGTACAGGGGCGCGTTGGGGCCAACGTCCTGACTTTC
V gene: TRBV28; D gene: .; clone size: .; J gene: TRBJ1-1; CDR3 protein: CASSPGQNTEAFF; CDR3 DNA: TGTGCCAGCAGTCCAGGACAGAACACTGAAGCTTTCTTT
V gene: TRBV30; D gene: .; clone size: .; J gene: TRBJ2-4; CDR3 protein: CAWSVGAGAKNIQYF; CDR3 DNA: TGTGCCTGGAGTGTAGGTGCAGGGGCCAAAAACATTCAGTACTTC
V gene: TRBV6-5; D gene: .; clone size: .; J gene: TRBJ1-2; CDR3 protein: CASSYSSTGLNYGYTF; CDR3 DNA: TGTGCCAGCAGTTACTCGAGTACAGGGCTTAACTATGGCTACACCTTC
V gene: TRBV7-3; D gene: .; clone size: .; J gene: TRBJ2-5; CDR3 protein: CASSLPGETQYF; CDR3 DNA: TGTGCCAGCAGCTTGCCGGGAGAGACCCAGTACTTC
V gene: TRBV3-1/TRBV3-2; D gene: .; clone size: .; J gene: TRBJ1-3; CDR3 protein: CASSPSDPTGISGNTIYF; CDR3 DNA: TGTGCCAGCAGCCCGTCCGACCCCACAGGGATCTCTGGAAACACCATATATTTT
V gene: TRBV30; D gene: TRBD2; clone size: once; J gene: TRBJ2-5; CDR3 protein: CAWSVGLAGYQETQYF; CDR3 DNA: TGTGCCTGGAGTGTAGGTCTAGCGGGCTACCAAGAGACCCAGTACTTC
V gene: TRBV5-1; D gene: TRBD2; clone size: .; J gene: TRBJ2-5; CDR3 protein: CASSLAGQIQETQYF; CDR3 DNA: TGCGCCAGCAGCTTAGCGGGGCAGATCCAAGAGACCCAGTACTTC
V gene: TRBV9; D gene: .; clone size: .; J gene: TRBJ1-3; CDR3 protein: CASSSITGSGNTIYF; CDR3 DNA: TGTGCCAGCAGCTCTATCACGGGGTCCGGAAACACCATATATTTT
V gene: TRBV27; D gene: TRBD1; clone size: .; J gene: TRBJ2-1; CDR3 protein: CASSYRTGSPYNEQFF; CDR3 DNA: TGTGCCAGCAGTTATCGGACAGGGAGCCCCTACAATGAGCAGTTCTTC
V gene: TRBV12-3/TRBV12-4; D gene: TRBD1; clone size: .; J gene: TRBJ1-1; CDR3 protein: CASSGQVNTEAFF; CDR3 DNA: TGTGCCAGCAGTGGACAGGTCAACACTGAAGCTTTCTTT
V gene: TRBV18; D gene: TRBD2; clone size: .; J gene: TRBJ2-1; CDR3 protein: CASSPKMGLAGAGLHEQFF; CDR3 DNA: TGTGCCAGCTCACCAAAGATGGGACTAGCGGGAGCGGGTCTCCATGAGCAGTTCTTC
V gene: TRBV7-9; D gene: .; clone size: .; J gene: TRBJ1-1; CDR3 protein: CASSSFGGNTEAFF; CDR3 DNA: TGTGCCAGCAGCTCCTTCGGGGGGAACACTGAAGCTTTCTTT
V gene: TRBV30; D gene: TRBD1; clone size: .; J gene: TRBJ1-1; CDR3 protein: CAWSVLGQGQAFF; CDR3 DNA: TGTGCCTGGAGTGTTTTAGGACAGGGACAAGCTTTCTTT
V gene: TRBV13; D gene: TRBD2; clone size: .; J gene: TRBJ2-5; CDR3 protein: CASIPPGTASGVTETQYF; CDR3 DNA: TGTGCCAGCATCCCACCTGGCACAGCTAGCGGGGTCACCGAGACCCAGTACTTC
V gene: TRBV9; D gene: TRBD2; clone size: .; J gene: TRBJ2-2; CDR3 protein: CASSVRASGNTGELFF; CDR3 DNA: TGTGCCAGCAGCGTGCGGGCTAGCGGGAACACCGGGGAGCTGTTTTTT
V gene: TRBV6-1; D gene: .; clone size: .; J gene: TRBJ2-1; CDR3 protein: CASSERGGLGGEQFF; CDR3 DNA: TGTGCCAGCAGTGAAAGGGGGGGTCTAGGCGGTGAGCAGTTCTTC
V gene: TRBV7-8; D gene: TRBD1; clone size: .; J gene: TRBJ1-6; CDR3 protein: CASSRDRNSPLHF; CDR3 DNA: TGTGCCAGCAGCCGGGACAGGAATTCACCCCTCCACTTT
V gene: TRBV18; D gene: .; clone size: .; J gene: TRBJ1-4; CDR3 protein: CASSPRRTINEKLFF; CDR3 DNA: TGTGCCAGCTCACCAAGAAGGACTATTAATGAAAAACTGTTTTTT
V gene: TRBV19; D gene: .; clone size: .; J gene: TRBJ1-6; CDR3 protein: CASRTGRRGSPLHF; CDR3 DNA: TGTGCCAGTAGGACTGGACGGAGGGGTTCACCCCTCCACTTT
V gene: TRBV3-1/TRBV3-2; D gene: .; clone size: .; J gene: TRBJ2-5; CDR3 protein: CASSQDYSQETQYF; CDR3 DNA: TGTGCCAGCAGCCAAGATTACAGCCAAGAGACCCAGTACTTC
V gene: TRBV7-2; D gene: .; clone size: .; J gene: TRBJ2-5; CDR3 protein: CASSLSRGETQYF; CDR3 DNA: TGTGCCAGCAGCTTAAGTCGGGGAGAGACCCAGTACTTC
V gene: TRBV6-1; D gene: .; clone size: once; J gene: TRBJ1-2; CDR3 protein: CASSEIGYGYTF; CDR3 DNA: TGTGCCAGCAGTGAAATCGGCTATGGCTACACCTTC